This note documents a single T cell receptor beta chain sequence. Its antigen is as yet unknown. The sample comes from a study of response to subunit inactivated influenza vaccine. Study-wide results and caveats: With each seasonal influenza vaccination, the authors suggested, few new T cells are recruited.

V was trimmed by 1 base and J by 2 bases, leaving 15 bases between them. The CDR3 has 17 amino acids. TCRdb used MiXCR to reprocess the RT-PCR reads, holding one entry per CDR3 protein. The table shows 500,000 to 600,000 distinct CDR3 sequences, with about 15% occurring only once. The rearrangement joins TRBV12-3 or TRBV12-4 to TRBJ2-1; a possible D gene is TRBD2 (5 bases). The receptor was derived from a man between 50 and 75 years old who received an inactivated influenza vaccine. Specimen: CD4+ T cells sorted from PBMCs, collected roughly 24 months after vaccination. Written as DNA, the CDR3 is TGTGCCAGCAGTTTAGTTCAGAGACTACCCCCCTACAATGAGCAGTTCTTC. It translates to CASSLVQRLPPYNEQFF.